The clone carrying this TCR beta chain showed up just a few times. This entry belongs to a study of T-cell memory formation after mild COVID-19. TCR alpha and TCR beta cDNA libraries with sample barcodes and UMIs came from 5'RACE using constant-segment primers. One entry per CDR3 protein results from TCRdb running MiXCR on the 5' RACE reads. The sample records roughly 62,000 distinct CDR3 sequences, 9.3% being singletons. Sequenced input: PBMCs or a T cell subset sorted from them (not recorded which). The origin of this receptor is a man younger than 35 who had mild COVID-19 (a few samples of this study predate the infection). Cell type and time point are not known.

CDR3 coding DNA: TGTGCCAGCGGCTCTGGGGGCCTGGGGGAGCAGTACTTC. Its protein product is CASGSGGLGEQYF. The chain carries TRBV6-5 and TRBJ2-7; weak D call: TRBD1 (6 bases). Germline V gene data show CDR1 as MNHEY and CDR2 as SVGAGI. The CDR3 spans 13 residues. V lost 8 bases and J 7 bases, leaving 18 bases between the germline ends.